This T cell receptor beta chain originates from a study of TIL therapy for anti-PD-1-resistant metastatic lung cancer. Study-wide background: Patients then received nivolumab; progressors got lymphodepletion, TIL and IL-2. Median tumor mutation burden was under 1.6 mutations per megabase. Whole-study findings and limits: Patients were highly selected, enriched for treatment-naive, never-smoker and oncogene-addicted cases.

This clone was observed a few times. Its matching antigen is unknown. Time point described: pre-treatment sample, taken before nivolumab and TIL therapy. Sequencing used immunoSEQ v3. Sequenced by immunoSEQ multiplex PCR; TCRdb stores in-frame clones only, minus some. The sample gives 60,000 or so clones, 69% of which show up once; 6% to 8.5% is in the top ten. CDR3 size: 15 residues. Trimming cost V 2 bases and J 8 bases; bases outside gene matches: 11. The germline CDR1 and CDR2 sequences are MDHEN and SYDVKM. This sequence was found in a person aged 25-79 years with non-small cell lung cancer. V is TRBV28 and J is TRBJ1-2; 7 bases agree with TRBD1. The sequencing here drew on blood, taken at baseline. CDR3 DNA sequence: TGTGCCAGCAGTTTAAGCCGGACAGGACGGCGGGGCTACACCTTC. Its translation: CASSLSRTGRRGYTF.